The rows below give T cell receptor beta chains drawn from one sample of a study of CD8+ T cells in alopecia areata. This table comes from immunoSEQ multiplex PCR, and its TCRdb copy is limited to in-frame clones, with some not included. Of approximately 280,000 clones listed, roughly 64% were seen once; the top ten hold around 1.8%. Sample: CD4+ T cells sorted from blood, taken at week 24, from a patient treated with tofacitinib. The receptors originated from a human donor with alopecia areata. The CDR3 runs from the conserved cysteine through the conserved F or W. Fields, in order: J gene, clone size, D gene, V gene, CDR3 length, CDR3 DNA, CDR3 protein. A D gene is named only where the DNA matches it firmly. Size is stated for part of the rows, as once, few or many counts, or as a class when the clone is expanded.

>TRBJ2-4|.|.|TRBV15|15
TGTGCCACCAGCAGGAGTTATCAAGCCAAAAACATTCAGTACTTC
CATSRSYQAKNIQYF
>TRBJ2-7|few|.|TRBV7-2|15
TGTGCCAGCAGCGCCAGGGGCAGCGGGTCCTACGAGCAGTACTTC
CASSARGSGSYEQYF
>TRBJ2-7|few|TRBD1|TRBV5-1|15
TGCGCCAGCAGTCAGGGGGACAGGAGCTCCTACGAGCAGTACTTC
CASSQGDRSSYEQYF
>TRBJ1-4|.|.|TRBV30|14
TGTGCCTGGAGACCCAGGGGCCTCGAAGAAAAACTGTTTTTT
CAWRPRGLEEKLFF
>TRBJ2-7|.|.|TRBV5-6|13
TGTGCCAGCAGCGCCCGGGCAGGGCGAGAGCAGTACTTC
CASSARAGREQYF
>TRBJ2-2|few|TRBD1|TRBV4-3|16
TGCGCCAGCAGCCAAGATCCAGGGGGCCAGGGCGGGGAGCTGTTTTTT
CASSQDPGGQGGELFF
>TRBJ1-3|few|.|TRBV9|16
TGTGCCAGCAGCGTAGGTTGGGGGCTCTACGGAAACACCATATATTTT
CASSVGWGLYGNTIYF
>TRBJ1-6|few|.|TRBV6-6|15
TGTGCCAGCAGTTACTCGGGGGGGAATAATTCACCCCTCCACTTT
CASSYSGGNNSPLHF
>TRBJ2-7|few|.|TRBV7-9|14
TGTGCCAGCAGCCGATATATTGGGGACTACGAGCAGTACTTC
CASSRYIGDYEQYF
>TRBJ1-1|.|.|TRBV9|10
TGTGCCAGCAGCGTTCGTAGGTCTAAATTT
CASSVRRSKF
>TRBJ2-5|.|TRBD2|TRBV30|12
TGTGCCTGCCTAATCCCGGGGGGGACCCAGTACTTC
CACLIPGGTQYF
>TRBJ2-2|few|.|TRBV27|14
TGTGCCAGCAGACGAGACCTAGAGGGCGGGGAGCTGTTTTTT
CASRRDLEGGELFF
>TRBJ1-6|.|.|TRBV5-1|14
TGCGCCAGCAGCTTCTCCAGGGATAATTCACCCCTCCACTTT
CASSFSRDNSPLHF
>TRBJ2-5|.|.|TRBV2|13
TGTGCCAGCAGTGAAGCGCTGTTGGTCGGGAAGTACTTC
CASSEALLVGKYF
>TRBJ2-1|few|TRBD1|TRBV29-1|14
TGCAGCGCTGTGGGACAGGGGAGTGTCTATGAGCAGTTCTTC
CSAVGQGSVYEQFF
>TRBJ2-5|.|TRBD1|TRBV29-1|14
TGCAGCGCACGACAGGGGGCTCGGGGGGAGACCCAGTACTTC
CSARQGARGETQYF
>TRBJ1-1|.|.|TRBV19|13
TGTGCCAGCTCCCTGAACGGACAGCTCGAAGCTTTCTTT
CASSLNGQLEAFF
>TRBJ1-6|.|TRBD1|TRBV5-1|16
TGCGCCAGCAGCATCGGGACAGACTCCTATAATTCACCCCTCCACTTT
CASSIGTDSYNSPLHF
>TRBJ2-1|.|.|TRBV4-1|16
TGCGCCAGCAGCCAAGAAGTGGGGAAAGCCTACAATGAGCAGTTCTTC
CASSQEVGKAYNEQFF
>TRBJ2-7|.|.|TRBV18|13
TGTGCCAGCTCACCATCCCCCGAGGACGAGCAGTACTTC
CASSPSPEDEQYF
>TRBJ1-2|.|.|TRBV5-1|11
TGCGCCAGCAGCTTGGATGCAGGCTACACCTTC
CASSLDAGYTF
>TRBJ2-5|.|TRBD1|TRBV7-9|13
TGTGCCAGCAGCTACCCCGGGACAGCCCAAGGTAACTTC
CASSYPGTAQGNF
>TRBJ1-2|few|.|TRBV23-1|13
TGCGCCAGCAGTCATTTGGGGGCAGATGGCTACACCTTC
CASSHLGADGYTF
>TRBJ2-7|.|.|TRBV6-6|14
TGTGCCAGCAGCCCCGCGGAAGGCGTCTACGAGCAGTACTTC
CASSPAEGVYEQYF
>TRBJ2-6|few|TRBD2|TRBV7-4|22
TGTGCCAGCAGCTCGATTCCGGGACTAGCGGGGGCCCTCTTCTCTGGGGCCAACGTCCTGACTTTC
CASSSIPGLAGALFSGANVLTF
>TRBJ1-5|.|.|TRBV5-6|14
TGTGCCAGCAGCCCCCGGGGACTCAATCAGCCCCAGCATTTT
CASSPRGLNQPQHF
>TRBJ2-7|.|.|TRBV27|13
TGTGCCAGCACCTCCTTCCCCTCCTACGAGCAGTACTTC
CASTSFPSYEQYF
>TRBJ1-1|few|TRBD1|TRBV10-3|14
TGTGCCATCAGCCTAGGGGGCGCGAGCACTGAAGCTTTCTTT
CAISLGGASTEAFF
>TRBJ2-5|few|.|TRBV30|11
TGTGCCTGGAGTCAGCAAGAGACCCAGTACTTC
CAWSQQETQYF
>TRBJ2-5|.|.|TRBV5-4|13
TGTGCCAGCAGCTTTGATAGAGGAGAGACCCAGTACTTC
CASSFDRGETQYF
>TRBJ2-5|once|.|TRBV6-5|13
TGTGCCAGCAACAACCGGGTGAAAGAGACCCAGTACTTC
CASNNRVKETQYF
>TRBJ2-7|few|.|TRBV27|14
TGTGCCAGCAGTTTGGAACACCGCTCCTACGAGCAGTACTTC
CASSLEHRSYEQYF
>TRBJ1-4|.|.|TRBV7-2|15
TGTGCCAGCAGCTTAGGCTTGGGTGGCGATGAAAAACTGTTTTTT
CASSLGLGGDEKLFF
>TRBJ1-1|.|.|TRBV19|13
TGTGCCAGTAGACCAGCTCCTAACACTGAAGCTTTCTTT
CASRPAPNTEAFF
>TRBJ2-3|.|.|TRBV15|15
TGTGCCACCAGCGGCGGGACGCCGGACACAGATACGCAGTATTTT
CATSGGTPDTDTQYF